This paragraph reports one TCR beta chain. The data were obtained in a study of blood T cell repertoires in COVID-19. Germline CDR1 and CDR2: SNHLY and FYNNEI. The CDR3 is made up of 14 amino acids. Trimming removed 11 bases at V and 9 bases at J, with 23 bases between. Per the study methods: Reference gene primers were amplified, and this amplification served to estimate nucleated cell counts. Sequencing was performed with immunoSEQ multiplex PCR; in TCRdb, only in-frame clones are kept and a portion is missing. V and J calls and clone size are those listed in that table; D and trimming were worked out from the DNA. The repertoire holds roughly 290,000 clones, 87% seen once, with roughly 6.3% in the top ten.

What was sequenced was PBMCs or T cells enriched from blood (not recorded which). This TCR came from a woman between 35 and 50 years old who had recovered from COVID-19. The chain carries TRBV2 and TRBJ2-4; D might be TRBD2 (6 bases). The CDR3 reads CAGAGQADFGIQYF. CDR3 in DNA: TGTGCCGGGGCGGGGCAGGCTGATTTTGGCATTCAGTACTTC.